This TCR beta chain appears in the sequencing data of a study of T cell responses to AZD1222 COVID-19 vaccine. Sequencing used immunoSEQ multiplex PCR; TCRdb keeps in-frame clones, though not all of them. The table includes about 78,000 clones, 70% to 90% detected once. V shed 1 base, J shed 2 bases, and the junction held 3 bases outside the gene matches. This CDR3 region has 14 residues. Germline CDR1 SGHKS, CDR2 YYEKEE (reference sequence). This receptor was taken from an adult in good health. The sequencing used peripheral blood, collected on day 0 of MenACWY control vaccination. V is TRBV5-5 and J is TRBJ2-7; 7 positions agree with TRBD1. CDR3 DNA sequence: TGTGCCAGCAGCTTGACACAGGGGACCTACGAGCAGTACTTC. Translation gives CASSLTQGTYEQYF.